The 5 T cell receptor beta chains presented below share a single source sample, sequenced in a study of Graves' ophthalmopathy and Graves' hyperthyroidism. CDR3 regions of TCR beta were amplified from RNA transcripts. Following a first-round RT-PCR that used HTBI primers, a second-round multiplex PCR was carried out. MiXCR, applied by TCRdb to the multiplex PCR reads, yields one record per CDR3 protein. The sample shows around 1,200,000 distinct CDR3 sequences, less than 45% of them seen only once. The sequenced material came from peripheral blood or thyroid tissue (not recorded which). Source of these receptors: an adult man with Graves' hyperthyroidism.

The rearrangement uses TRBV7-2 and TRBJ2-2, with D unresolved. The germline V gene encodes CDR1 SGHTA and CDR2 FQGNSA. The CDR3 length is 14 residues. V lost 2 bases and J 4 bases, leaving 8 bases between the germline ends. The CDR3 is CASSLNGFTGELFF. In DNA form, the CDR3 reads TGTGCCAGCAGCTTAAATGGGTTCACCGGGGAGCTGTTTTTT.

Written as DNA, the CDR3 is TGTGCCAGCAGCGTTGAAGCTGGGGGAGCTTTCTTT. It codes for CASSVEAGGAFF. V is TRBV7-9 and J is TRBJ1-1; tentative D call: TRBD1 (5 bases). V was shortened by 5 bases and J by 10 bases, with 14 bases between the two germline ends. The CDR3 is made up of 12 amino acids. Germline V lookup: CDR1 SEHNR, CDR2 FQNEAQ (reference sequence).

This clonotype has ten or more counts. This chain joins TRBV15 and TRBJ2-5; D may be TRBD2 (5 bases). V lost 4 bases and J 2 bases, leaving 17 bases between the germline ends. In germline, CDR1 is LNHNV, CDR2 YYDKDF (reference sequence). The CDR3 totals 16 residues. The DNA for the CDR3 is TGTGCCACCAGCACCAGCGGTGGACTTCTACAAGAGACCCAGTACTTC. Its translation: CATSTSGGLLQETQYF. Together with reference TRBV15 and TRBJ2-5, the CDR3 gives the full variable domain: DAMVIQNPRYQVTQFGKPVTLSCSQTLNHNVMYWYQQKSSQAPKLLFHYYDKDFNNEADTPDNFQSRRPNTSFCFLDIRSPGLGDTAMYLCATSTSGGLLQETQYFGPGTRLLVL.

This clonotype was detected ten times or more. The chain couples TRBV15 to TRBJ2-7, with 9 bases lining up with TRBD1. The CDR3 has 14 amino acids. Germline CDR1 is LNHNV and CDR2 is YYDKDF (reference sequence). V trimming: 3 bases; J trimming: 1 base; junction bases outside the gene matches: 1. CDR3: CATSRTGGSYEQYF. The CDR3 DNA reads as TGTGCCACCAGCAGGACAGGGGGATCCTACGAGCAGTACTTC.

This clonotype was seen at least ten times. The chain employs TRBV29-1 and TRBJ1-1; 8 nucleotides match TRBD1. The CDR3 is made up of 13 amino acids. The germline CDR1 and CDR2 sequences are SQVTM and ANQGSEA. V dropped 3 bases and J dropped 5; count of bases not matched to a gene: 5. The CDR3 nucleotides read TGCAGCGTTGATCGGACAGGGTTAACTGAAGCTTTCTTT. Its protein product is CSVDRTGLTEAFF.